This note documents a single T cell receptor beta chain sequence. This record belongs to a study of blood T cell repertoires in COVID-19. Across the whole study: COVID-19 samples collected from the United States, Italy and Spain covered acute and convalescent phases. From T cells, B-cell-depleted T cells, or PBMCs came the material, which was cDNA or gDNA.

In the authors' workflow: Estimated nucleated cell counts came from reference gene primer amplification. Using immunoSEQ multiplex PCR, the repertoire was profiled, and TCRdb retains in-frame clones only, with some absent. V and J calls and clone size follow that table, whereas D and trimming were derived from the DNA. In the table there are about 190,000 clones, roughly 90% of which are singletons. This CDR3 is 12 amino acids long. Trimming pared 6 bases from V and 4 bases from J, leaving 9 bases between. Germline V CDR1 and CDR2: SNHLY, FYNNEI. Sequenced: peripheral blood. The sequence derives from a man aged 35-49 years with acute or convalescent COVID-19. V is TRBV2 and J is TRBJ2-5; tentatively, D is TRBD2 (5 bases). In DNA, the CDR3 is TGTGCCAGCAGGTCGGAGGTAGAGACCCAGTACTTC. Translating it yields CASRSEVETQYF.